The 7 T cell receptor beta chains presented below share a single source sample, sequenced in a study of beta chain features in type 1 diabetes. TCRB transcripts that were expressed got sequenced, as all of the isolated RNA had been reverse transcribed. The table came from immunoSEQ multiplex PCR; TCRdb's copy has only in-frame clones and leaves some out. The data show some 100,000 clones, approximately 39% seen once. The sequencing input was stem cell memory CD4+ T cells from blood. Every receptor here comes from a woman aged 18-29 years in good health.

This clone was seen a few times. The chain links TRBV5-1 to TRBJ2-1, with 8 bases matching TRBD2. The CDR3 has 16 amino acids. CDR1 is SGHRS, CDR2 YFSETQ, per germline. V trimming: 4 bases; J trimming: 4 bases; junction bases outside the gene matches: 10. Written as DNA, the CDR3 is TGCGCCAGCAGCGGAACCCTTAGCGGGACATACAATGAGCAGTTCTTC. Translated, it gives CASSGTLSGTYNEQFF.

CDR3 DNA: TGTGCCAGCAGCGACGGGAGTTTAGCCAAAAACATTCAGTACTTC. This translates into CASSDGSLAKNIQYF. V is TRBV9 and J is TRBJ2-4, with TRBD2 as a possible D gene (6 bases). Trimming removed 3 bases from V and 0 bases from J, with 10 bases in between. CDR1 is SGDLS and CDR2 is YYNGEE in the germline V gene. The CDR3 consists of 15 residues.

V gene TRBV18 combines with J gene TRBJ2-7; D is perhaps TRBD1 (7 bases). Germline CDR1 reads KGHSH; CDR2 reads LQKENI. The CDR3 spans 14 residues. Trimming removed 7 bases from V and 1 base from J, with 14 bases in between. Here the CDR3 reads CASLQGRNSYEQYF. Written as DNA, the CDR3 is TGTGCCAGCTTACAGGGGAGGAATTCCTACGAGCAGTACTTC.

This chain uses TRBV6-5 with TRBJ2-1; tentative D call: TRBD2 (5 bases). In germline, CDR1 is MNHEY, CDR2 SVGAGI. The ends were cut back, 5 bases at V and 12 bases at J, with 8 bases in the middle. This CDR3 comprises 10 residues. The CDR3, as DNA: TGTGCCAGCAGTCAACGGGGGCAGTTCTTC. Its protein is CASSQRGQFF.

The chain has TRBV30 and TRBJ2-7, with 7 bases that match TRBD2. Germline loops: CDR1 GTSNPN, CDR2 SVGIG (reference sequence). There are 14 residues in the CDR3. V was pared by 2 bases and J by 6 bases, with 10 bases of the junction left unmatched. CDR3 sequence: CAWSSASGISEQYF. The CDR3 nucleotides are TGTGCCTGGAGTTCGGCTAGCGGAATCTCCGAGCAGTACTTC.

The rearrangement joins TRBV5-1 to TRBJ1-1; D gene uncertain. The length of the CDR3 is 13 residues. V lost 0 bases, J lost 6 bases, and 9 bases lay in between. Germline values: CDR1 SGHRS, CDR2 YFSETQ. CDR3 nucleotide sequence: TGCGCCAGCAGCTTGGCCTGGCAGTCTGAAGCTTTCTTT. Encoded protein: CASSLAWQSEAFF.

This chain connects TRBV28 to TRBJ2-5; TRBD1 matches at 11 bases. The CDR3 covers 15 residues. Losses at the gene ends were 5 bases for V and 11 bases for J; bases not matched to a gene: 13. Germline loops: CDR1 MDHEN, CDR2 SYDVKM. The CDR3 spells CASSPRLGTGGEQYF. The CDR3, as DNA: TGTGCCAGCAGTCCCCGACTAGGGACAGGGGGAGAGCAGTACTTC.